Included here is one T cell receptor beta chain sequence, with context. Its matching antigen is unknown. The data were obtained in a study of shared clonotypes between healthy human individuals. Overall study context: The people who gave samples were a couple of women and a few men aged 18 to 49. Study-level results: A handful of donors shared around 5% of their naive CD4 clonotypes.

CDR3 length: 11 amino acids. The V and J ends lost 0 bases and 7 bases respectively, with 1 base between them. CDR1 is SGHDT and CDR2 is YYEEEE in the germline V gene. Each subset's genomic DNA was shared equally among a number of immunoSEQ plates. Original methodology: ImmunoSEQ supplied junction-only sequences lacking quality scores, so filtering was different. Using immunoSEQ multiplex PCR, the repertoire was profiled, and TCRdb retains in-frame clones only, with some absent. The DNA gave D and trimming, while V, J and clone size come from that table. The data hold a few hundred thousand clones, with over 75% observed a single time.

The J gene is TRBJ1-4, the V gene TRBV5-6; no clear D. The source is a man aged 18 to 29 in good health. Sequenced sample: memory CD8+ T cells sorted from blood. Subset denoted: CD45RO+ cells pooled with CCR7-negative TemRA cells. The CDR3 spells CASSLGEKLFF. Here the CDR3 DNA reads TGTGCCAGCAGCTTGGGTGAAAAACTGTTTTTT.